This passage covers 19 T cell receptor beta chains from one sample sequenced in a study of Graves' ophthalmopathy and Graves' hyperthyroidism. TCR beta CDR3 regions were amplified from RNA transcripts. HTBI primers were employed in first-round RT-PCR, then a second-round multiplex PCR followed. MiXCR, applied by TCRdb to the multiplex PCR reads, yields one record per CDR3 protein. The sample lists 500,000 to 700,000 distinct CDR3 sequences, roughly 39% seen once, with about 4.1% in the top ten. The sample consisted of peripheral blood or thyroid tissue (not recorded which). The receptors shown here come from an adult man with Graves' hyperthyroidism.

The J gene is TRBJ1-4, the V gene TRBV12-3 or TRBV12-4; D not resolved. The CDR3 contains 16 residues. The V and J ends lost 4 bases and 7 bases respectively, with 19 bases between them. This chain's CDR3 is CASSSGERGLSEKLFF. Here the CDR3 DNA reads TGTGCCAGCAGTTCGGGAGAACGGGGTCTAAGTGAAAAACTGTTTTTT.

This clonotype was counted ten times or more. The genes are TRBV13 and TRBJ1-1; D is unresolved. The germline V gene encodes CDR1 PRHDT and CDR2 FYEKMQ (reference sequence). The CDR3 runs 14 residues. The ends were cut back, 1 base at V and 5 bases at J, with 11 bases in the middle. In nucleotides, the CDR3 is TGTGCCAGCAGCTTAGTAGCAGGACGAACTGAAGCTTTCTTT. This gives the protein CASSLVAGRTEAFF.

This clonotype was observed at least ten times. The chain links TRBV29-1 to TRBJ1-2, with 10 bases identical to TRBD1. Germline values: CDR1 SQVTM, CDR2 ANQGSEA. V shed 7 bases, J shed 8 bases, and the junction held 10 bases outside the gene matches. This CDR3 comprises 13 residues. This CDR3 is CSAPGQGNWGYTF. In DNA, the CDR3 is TGCAGCGCCCCGGGACAGGGGAATTGGGGCTACACCTTC.

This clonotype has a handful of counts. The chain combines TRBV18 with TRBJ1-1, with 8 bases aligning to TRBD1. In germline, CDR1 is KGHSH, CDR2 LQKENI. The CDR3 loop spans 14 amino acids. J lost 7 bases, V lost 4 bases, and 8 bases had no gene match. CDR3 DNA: TGTGCCAGCTCACAATGGACAGGGAGGGATGAAGCTTTCTTT. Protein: CASSQWTGRDEAFF.

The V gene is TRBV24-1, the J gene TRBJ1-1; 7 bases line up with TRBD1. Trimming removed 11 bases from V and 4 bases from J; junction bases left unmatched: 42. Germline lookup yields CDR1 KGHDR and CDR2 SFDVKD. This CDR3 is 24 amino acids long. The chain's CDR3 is CASSVGLGKTIQTITGEGCTEAFF. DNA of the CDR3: TGTGCCAGCAGCGTAGGTTTGGGAAAGACGATCCAGACCATAACAGGGGAAGGGTGCACTGAAGCTTTCTTT.

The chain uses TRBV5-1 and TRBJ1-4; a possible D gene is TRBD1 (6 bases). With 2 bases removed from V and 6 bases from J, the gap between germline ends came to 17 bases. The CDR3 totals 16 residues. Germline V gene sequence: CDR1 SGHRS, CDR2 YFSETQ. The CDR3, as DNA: TGCGCCAGCAGCTTTGCAGGGGCGGCAGCAGATGAAAAACTGTTTTTT. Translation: CASSFAGAAADEKLFF.

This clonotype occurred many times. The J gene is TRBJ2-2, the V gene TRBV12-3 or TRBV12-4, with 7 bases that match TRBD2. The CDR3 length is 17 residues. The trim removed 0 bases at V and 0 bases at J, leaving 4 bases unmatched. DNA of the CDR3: TGTGCCAGCAGTTTAGCGCGTCTAGCGGCGAACACCGGGGAGCTGTTTTTT. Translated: CASSLARLAANTGELFF.

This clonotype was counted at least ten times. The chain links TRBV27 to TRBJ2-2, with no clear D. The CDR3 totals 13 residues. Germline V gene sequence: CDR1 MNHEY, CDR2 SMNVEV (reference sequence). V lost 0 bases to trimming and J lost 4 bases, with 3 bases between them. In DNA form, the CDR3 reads TGTGCCAGCAGTTTATCCCTCACCGGGGAGCTGTTTTTT. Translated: CASSLSLTGELFF.

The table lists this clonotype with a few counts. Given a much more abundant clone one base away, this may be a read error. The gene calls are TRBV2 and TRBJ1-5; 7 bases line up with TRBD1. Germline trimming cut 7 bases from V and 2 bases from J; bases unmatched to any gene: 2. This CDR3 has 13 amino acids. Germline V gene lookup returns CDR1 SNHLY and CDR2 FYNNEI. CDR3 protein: CASNTGGNQPQHF. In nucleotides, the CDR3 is TGTGCCAGCAACACAGGGGGCAATCAGCCCCAGCATTTT.

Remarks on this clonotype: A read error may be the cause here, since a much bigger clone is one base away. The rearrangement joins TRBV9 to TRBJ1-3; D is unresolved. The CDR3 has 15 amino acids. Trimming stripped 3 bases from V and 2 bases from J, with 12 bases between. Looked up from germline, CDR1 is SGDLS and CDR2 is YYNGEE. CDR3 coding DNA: TGTGCCAGCAGCGCCACCCCGTCCCCTGGAAACACCATATATTTT. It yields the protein CASSATPSPGNTIYF.

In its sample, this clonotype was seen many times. This CDR3 is CSVDPAGMNTEAFF. The CDR3 DNA reads as TGCAGCGTTGACCCTGCTGGAATGAACACTGAAGCTTTCTTT. The chain employs TRBV29-1 and TRBJ1-1, with D unresolved. The CDR3 consists of 14 residues. V was shortened by 3 bases and J by 0 bases, with 11 bases between the two germline ends. Germline lookup yields CDR1 SQVTM and CDR2 ANQGSEA.

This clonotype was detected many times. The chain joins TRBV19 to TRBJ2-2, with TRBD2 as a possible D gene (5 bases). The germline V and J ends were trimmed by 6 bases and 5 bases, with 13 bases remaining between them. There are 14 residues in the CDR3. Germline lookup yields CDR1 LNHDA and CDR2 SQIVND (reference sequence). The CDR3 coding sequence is TGTGCCAGTAGATCCAGCGGTGTGACCGGGGAGCTGTTTTTT. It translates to CASRSSGVTGELFF.

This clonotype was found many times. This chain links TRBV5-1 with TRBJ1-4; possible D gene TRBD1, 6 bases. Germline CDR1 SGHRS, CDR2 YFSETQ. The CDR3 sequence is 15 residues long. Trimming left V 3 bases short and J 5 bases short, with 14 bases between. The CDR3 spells CASSSDSGANEKLFF. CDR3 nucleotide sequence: TGCGCCAGCAGCTCGGACAGCGGGGCAAATGAAAAACTGTTTTTT.

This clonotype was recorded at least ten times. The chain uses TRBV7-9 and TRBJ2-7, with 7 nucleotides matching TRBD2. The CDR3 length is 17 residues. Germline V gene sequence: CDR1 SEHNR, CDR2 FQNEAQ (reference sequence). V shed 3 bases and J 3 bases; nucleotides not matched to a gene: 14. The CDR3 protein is CASSLGGRGRISYEQYF. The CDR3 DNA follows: TGTGCCAGCAGCTTGGGGGGTCGCGGGAGAATAAGCTACGAGCAGTACTTC.

CDR3 in DNA: TGTGCCAGCTCAGCCGGGACAATGGACACCGGGGAGCTGTTTTTT. Translation gives CASSAGTMDTGELFF. V gene TRBV25-1 combines with J gene TRBJ2-2; maybe TRBD1 (6 bases). CDR1 MGHDK and CDR2 SYGVNS come from the germline V gene. CDR3 size: 15 residues. V lost 8 bases to trimming and J lost 3 bases, with 16 bases between them.

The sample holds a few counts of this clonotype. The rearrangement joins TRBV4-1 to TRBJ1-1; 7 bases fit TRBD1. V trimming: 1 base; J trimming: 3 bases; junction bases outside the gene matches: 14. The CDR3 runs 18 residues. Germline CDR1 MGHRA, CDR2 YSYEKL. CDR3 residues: CASSQVPNFEGAHTEAFF. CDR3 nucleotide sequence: TGCGCCAGCAGCCAAGTGCCCAATTTCGAGGGGGCGCACACTGAAGCTTTCTTT.

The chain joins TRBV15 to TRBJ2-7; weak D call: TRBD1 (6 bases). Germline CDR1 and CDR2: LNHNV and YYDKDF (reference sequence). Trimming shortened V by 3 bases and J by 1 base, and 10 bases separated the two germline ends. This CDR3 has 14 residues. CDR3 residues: CATSSHGQSYEQYF. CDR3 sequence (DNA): TGTGCCACCAGCAGCCATGGACAGTCCTACGAGCAGTACTTC.

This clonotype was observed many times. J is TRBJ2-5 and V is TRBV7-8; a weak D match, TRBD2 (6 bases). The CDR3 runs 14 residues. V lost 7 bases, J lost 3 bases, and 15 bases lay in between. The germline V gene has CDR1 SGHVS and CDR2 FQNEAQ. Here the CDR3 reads CASTERRVEETQYF. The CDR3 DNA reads TGTGCCAGCACCGAACGGAGGGTGGAAGAGACCCAGTACTTC. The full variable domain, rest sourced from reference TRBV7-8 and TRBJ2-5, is GAGVSQSPRYKVAKRGQDVALRCDPISGHVSLFWYQQALGQGPEFLTYFQNEAQLDKSGLPSDRFFAERPEGSVSTLKIQRTQQEDSAVYLCASTERRVEETQYFGPGTRLLVL.

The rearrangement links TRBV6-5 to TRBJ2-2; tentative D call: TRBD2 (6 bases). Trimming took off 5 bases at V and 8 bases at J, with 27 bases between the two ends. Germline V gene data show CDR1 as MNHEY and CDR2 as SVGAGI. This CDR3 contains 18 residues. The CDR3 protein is CASSTYLKWDSVRGELFF. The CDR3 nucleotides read TGTGCCAGCAGTACATACCTAAAATGGGACTCCGTAAGGGGGGAGCTGTTTTTT.